This T cell receptor beta chain appears in the sequencing data of a study of neoadjuvant nivolumab and ipilimumab in lung cancer. Overall study context: Patients got nivolumab 3 mg/kg on days 1, 15 and 29; combination added ipilimumab 1 mg/kg day 1.

TCRdb's table, derived via immunoSEQ multiplex PCR, lists solely in-frame clones and lacks some. The table records more than 20,000 clones, 75% to 90% of them present only once. V lost 4 bases to trimming and J lost 0 bases, with 10 bases between them. This CDR3 has 14 residues. The germline V gene has CDR1 SQVTM and CDR2 ANQGSEA. Overall study results and limits: Only a single major-pathologic-response sample was available for clonality analysis. Resected tumors had greater TCR richness and clonality than uninvolved lung. Higher pretherapy blood TCR richness went with higher resected-tumor richness.

Concerning this clone: Its antigen is undetermined.

The sequence came from an adult with non-small cell lung cancer. Sequences were derived from tumor tissue, sampled after neoadjuvant nivolumab, alone or with ipilimumab, at or shortly before surgery. This rearrangement joins TRBV29-1 to TRBJ1-3; D uncertain. CDR3 coding DNA: TGCAGCGTTGGGGCAGATACCTCTGGAAACACCATATATTTT. Translating it yields CSVGADTSGNTIYF.